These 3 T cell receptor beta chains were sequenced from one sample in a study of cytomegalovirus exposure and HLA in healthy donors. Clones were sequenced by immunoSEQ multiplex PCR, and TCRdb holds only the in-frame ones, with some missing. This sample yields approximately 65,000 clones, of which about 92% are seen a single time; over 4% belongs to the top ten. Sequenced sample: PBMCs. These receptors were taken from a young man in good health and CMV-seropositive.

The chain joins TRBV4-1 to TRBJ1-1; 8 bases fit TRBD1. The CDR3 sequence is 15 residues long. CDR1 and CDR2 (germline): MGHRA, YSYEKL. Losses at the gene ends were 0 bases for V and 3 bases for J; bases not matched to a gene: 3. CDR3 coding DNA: TGCGCCAGCAGCCAAGATAAGGACAGGGACACTGAAGCTTTCTTT. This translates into CASSQDKDRDTEAFF.

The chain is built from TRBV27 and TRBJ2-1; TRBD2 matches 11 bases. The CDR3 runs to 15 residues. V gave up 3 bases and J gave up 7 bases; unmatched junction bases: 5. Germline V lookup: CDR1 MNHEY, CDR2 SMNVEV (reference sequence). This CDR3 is CASSLTSGMRNEQFF. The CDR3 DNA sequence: TGTGCCAGCAGTTTGACTAGCGGGATGAGGAATGAGCAGTTCTTC.

The CDR3 protein is CASSLEGAHYEQYF. The CDR3 DNA reads as TGTGCCAGCAGCTTAGAAGGGGCCCACTACGAGCAGTACTTC. This chain connects TRBV7-9 to TRBJ2-7, with a possible D match to TRBD1 (5 bases). CDR1 is SEHNR and CDR2 is FQNEAQ in the germline V gene (reference sequence). V was cut by 1 base and J by 3 bases, with 10 bases left in between. This CDR3 has 14 residues. Using reference TRBV7-9 and TRBJ2-7 for the parts outside the CDR3, the full variable domain is DTGVSQNPRHKITKRGQNVTFRCDPISEHNRLYWYRQTLGQGPEFLTYFQNEAQLEKSRLLSDRFSAERPKGSFSTLEIQRTEQGDSAMYLCASSLEGAHYEQYFGPGTRLTVT.